This record looks at one TCR beta chain sequence and its context. This CDR3 region has 18 residues. How the authors handled the data: Researchers report that nucleated cell counts were estimated from reference gene primer amplification. Some clones are missing from TCRdb's copy, which holds only in-frame ones; the method was immunoSEQ multiplex PCR. Clone size and the V and J calls come from that table; the DNA yielded D and trimming. This sample has more than 65,000 clones, with roughly 80% found just once. The data are from a study of blood T cell repertoires in COVID-19. Study background: The samples span acute and convalescent COVID-19 from the United States, Italy and Spain. PBMCs, B-cell-depleted T cells, or T cells provided the cDNA or gDNA that made up the material.

The V gene is TRBV21-1, the J gene TRBJ2-1; TRBD1, the table's D call, lacks a check against the DNA. TRBV21-1 is given as a pseudogene. The origin of this receptor is a woman aged 80 or over with acute or convalescent COVID-19. The sequenced sample consisted of peripheral blood. This chain's CDR3 is CASSFPRGGDRGPNEQFF. The CDR3 DNA reads TGTGCCAGCAGCTTCCCCCGGGGAGGGGACAGGGGGCCCAATGAGCAGTTCTTC.